These 5 T cell receptor beta chains came from one sample sequenced in a study of shared clonotypes between healthy human individuals. The method was immunoSEQ multiplex PCR; TCRdb's version includes in-frame clones alone and lacks a portion of them. Of some 2,000,000 clones detected, 85% to 95% appear once; the ten largest clones hold 0.13%. Sequenced material: naive CD4+ T cells sorted from blood. The subset was: CD45RA+ positively selected. These receptors all come from a young man in good health.

About this clone itself: Other nucleotide sequences in the sample specify the same CDR3. This rearrangement joins TRBV10-3 to TRBJ2-5; tentatively, D is TRBD2 (6 bases). The V end was cut by 0 bases, the J end by 5 bases, with 7 bases between. The germline gives CDR1 ENHRY, CDR2 SYGVKD. The length of the CDR3 is 13 residues. CDR3 nucleotides: TGTGCCATCAGTGAGTCAGGGAGGGAGACCCAGTACTTC. Protein product: CAISESGRETQYF.

About this clone itself: Other nucleotide sequences in the sample specify the same CDR3. This sequence joins TRBV14 and TRBJ1-2; a possible D gene is TRBD1 (5 bases). The CDR3 consists of 13 residues. Germline CDR1 reads SGHDN; CDR2 reads FVKESK. Between the trimmed V and J ends, which lost 1 base and 4 bases, there was a span of 7 bases. CDR3 protein: CASSQGQTYGYTF. The DNA for the CDR3 is TGTGCCAGCAGCCAAGGACAGACCTATGGCTACACCTTC. Together with reference TRBV14 and TRBJ1-2, the CDR3 gives the full variable domain: EAGVTQFPSHSVIEKGQTVTLRCDPISGHDNLYWYRRVMGKEIKFLLHFVKESKQDESGMPNNRFLAERTGGTYSTLKVQPAELEDSGVYFCASSQGQTYGYTFGSGTRLTVV.

A note on this clone: The same CDR3 can be traced to other DNA sequences in this sample. J is TRBJ2-7 and V is TRBV6-1, with TRBD1 matching over 7 bases. V was clipped by 3 bases and J by 2 bases; unmatched bases: 4. The CDR3 has 14 residues. Germline V gene lookup returns CDR1 MNHNS and CDR2 SASEGT. The CDR3 DNA sequence: TGTGCCAGCAGTGAGTACAGGGGTCCCTACGAGCAGTACTTC. It yields the protein CASSEYRGPYEQYF.

This clone was recorded once. The chain employs TRBV6-1 and TRBJ2-7; 7 bases align to TRBD1. There are 14 residues in the CDR3. The V and J ends lost 4 bases and 2 bases, in that order; junction bases with no gene match: 5. Germline V CDR1 and CDR2: MNHNS, SASEGT. CDR3 nucleotide sequence: TGTGCCAGCAGTGGCAACAGGGGTACCTACGAGCAGTACTTC. It translates to CASSGNRGTYEQYF.

The gene calls are TRBV13 and TRBJ2-7; the match to TRBD2 covers 8 bases. Germline V CDR1 and CDR2: PRHDT, FYEKMQ (reference sequence). The CDR3 length is 19 residues. The V and J ends lost 5 bases and 1 base, in that order; junction bases with no gene match: 19. The CDR3, as DNA: TGTGCCAGCAGCCACAGTACGACTAGCGTAAAACTAACTTCCTACGAGCAGTACTTC. As protein: CASSHSTTSVKLTSYEQYF.